This T cell receptor (beta chain) is drawn from a study of blood T cell repertoires in COVID-19. About the study: Sites across the United States, Italy and Spain contributed samples from acute and convalescent COVID-19. Sample material is recorded as cDNA or gDNA derived from T cells, B-cell-depleted T cells, or PBMCs.

The V segment lost 6 bases and the J segment 5 bases; nucleotides outside the gene matches: 12. In germline, CDR1 is SGHTA, CDR2 FQGTGA. This CDR3 comprises 16 residues. Per the authors' pipeline: Cell counts per sample came from amplifying reference gene primers. Data came from immunoSEQ multiplex PCR; TCRdb stores just in-frame clones and leaves some out. V, J and clone size are those of that table, while D and trimming were read from the DNA. The sample lists approximately 86,000 clones, 75% to 85% seen once, with about 9.4% in the top ten. J is TRBJ2-1 and V is TRBV7-3; the match to TRBD2 covers 8 bases. The sequencing input was peripheral blood. The TCR originated in a woman aged 65 to 85 with acute or convalescent COVID-19. CDR3 sequence: CASSRDHTSGNNEQFF. CDR3 DNA: TGTGCCAGCAGTAGAGACCATACTAGCGGAAACAATGAGCAGTTCTTC.